This TCR beta chain derives from a study of blood T cells in healthy people across ages (dated by TCRdb to the mid-2010s). With regard to the full study: In model experiments, roughly one uniquely barcoded TCR beta cDNA molecule per two T cells was captured by template switching. The study analyzed two additional independent replicas of 1 million unique cDNA reads from the same blood draw for two donors, one aged 18 to 30 and one aged 80 or older. The study measured age-related changes in TCR beta repertoire diversity using deep sequencing normalized with unique cDNA molecular identifiers. To avoid experimental bias, donors of different ages were distributed randomly across sequencing lanes. Donors were grouped into four age groups: young (average 16 years), middle-aged (approximately 41), aged (around 60) and long-lived (about 89). The research as a whole found: Compared with the aged group, the long-lived group had more naive CD4+ T cells, fewer expanded clones and increased TCR diversity, a pattern suggesting age selection. Estimates of total diversity from one million sequenced T cells were regarded as lower bounds and underestimates. Conclusive comparison of naive and antigen-experienced compartments was prevented by the profiling of bulk unsorted PBMCs. Because donor CMV infection status was unknown, age-related changes in expanded clonotypes were potentially confounded. As age increased, observed TCR beta diversity per million T cells dropped in a roughly linear way, and a significant reduction was already evident by age roughly 36. The percentage of naive T cells measured by flow cytometry correlated strongly with observed TCR beta diversity.

Libraries were made using 5' RACE. For sequencing, an Illumina HiSeq 2500 was employed. A second PCR of about 7 to 12 cycles was performed with a sample-barcoded 5' primer and a J-beta primer mix. A template-switch 5' adaptor carrying 12 random nucleotides introduced a unique molecular identifier onto each TCR beta cDNA molecule. Each sample yielded at least 3 million CDR3-containing paired-end reads. First-strand cDNA synthesis was performed from all RNA using the Mint cDNA synthesis kit, with priming by a TRBC-specific oligonucleotide. Following uracil-DNA glycosylase treatment, a first 18-cycle PCR with universal primers M1SS and BC2_uni_R was performed on all cDNA. In the authors' own workflow: For normalization, 1 million high-quality reads, each with a distinct molecular identifier, were randomly selected from each sample. Instead of being binned into consensus sequences, reads that shared molecular identifiers were thrown out. CDR3 identification, clonotype clustering and error correction used MiTCR with a Q25 quality threshold and the strictest error-elimination algorithm. A nonparametric unseen species model with Euler transformation was used to estimate a lower bound on total TCR beta diversity. TCRdb reprocessing: public reads trimmed at Q25 with fastp, clones called with MiXCR, in-frame beta chains kept. Rows merge per CDR3 protein into single entries with the most common DNA and genes. The V and J calls come from TCRdb's annotation, not from the publication. This sample is represented by about 1,400,000 distinct CDR3 sequences; roughly 40% of them were singletons. The leading ten clones occupy 7% to 9% of the sample.

Concerning this clonotype itself: Its antigen remains undetermined. Base qualities were left out, and no much larger clone turns up one base away.

The germline V gene (reference sequence) gives CDR1 as SGHAT and CDR2 as FQDESV. Relative to germline, V is 5 bases shorter and J is 0 bases shorter, with 10 bases between their ends. The CDR3 holds 14 amino acids from the cysteine to the phenylalanine. CDR3 DNA only is kept here, 42 bases in frame from base 1. The donors were roughly 38 Caucasian individuals from Russia, aged about 6 to 100 years, who were systemically healthy. Approximately 9.3 milliliters of peripheral blood were collected from each donor into EDTA-treated Vacutainer tubes. Ficoll-Paque density-gradient centrifugation was used to isolate PBMCs, with at least 7 million per sample. Total RNA was extracted from PBMCs with Trizol reagent, with at least 5 micrograms obtained per sample. Naive CD45RAhigh/CD27high T cell percentages were measured by flow cytometry on a PBMC aliquot from every donor.

Sequencing input: blood. The chain joins TRBV11-1 to TRBJ1-1; the D gene cannot be resolved reliably. This TCR came from a woman between 18 and 30 years old in good health. CDR3 reads: CASSPKRMNTEAFF. The DNA reads as follows: TGTGCCAGCAGCCCGAAGCGGATGAACACTGAAGCTTTCTTT.